These T cell receptor beta chains were read from a single sample in a study of blood T cells in healthy people across ages. A single record per CDR3 protein comes from TCRdb applying MiXCR to the 5' RACE reads. The data show roughly 800,000 distinct CDR3 sequences, approximately 25% seen once. Separately, the same data were catalogued under a study of T cells of mothers and their children.

The source material was blood. These receptors were taken from a boy younger than 18 in good health. CDR3s include the opening cysteine and the closing phenylalanine or tryptophan. D genes are given only for firm matches. A row's size may be missing; if present it is once, few, many or a size class.

V,D,size,J,DNA,CDR3
TRBV7-8,NA,NA,TRBJ1-2,TGTGCCAGCACAAACGGAGGGAAGGGCTACACCTTC,CASTNGGKGYTF
TRBV6-6,NA,many,TRBJ1-2,TGTGCCAGCAGCCTGTCGGAGGGGAACTATGGCTACACCTTC,CASSLSEGNYGYTF
TRBV28,NA,NA,TRBJ1-6,TGTGCCAGCAGTTTGGAGGGGCTGAGCAATTCACCCCTCCACTTT,CASSLEGLSNSPLHF
TRBV28,TRBD1,few,TRBJ2-7,TGTGCCAGCAGCCCTTGGGGACAGGGTACGGCCTACGAGCAGTACTTC,CASSPWGQGTAYEQYF
TRBV27,NA,NA,TRBJ2-5,TGTGCCAGCAGTTCCCCGGGACTCGGGGAGACCCAGTACTTC,CASSSPGLGETQYF
TRBV27,NA,NA,TRBJ2-7,TGTGCCAGCAGACTGACAGGTGGATACGAGCAGTACTTC,CASRLTGGYEQYF
TRBV25-1,TRBD1,few,TRBJ2-3,TGTGCCAGCACCAGACAGGGTCTCAGCACAGATACGCAGTATTTT,CASTRQGLSTDTQYF
TRBV6-6,NA,NA,TRBJ1-4,TGTGCCAGCACCTCGAGAGGAGGAACTAATGAAAAACTGTTTTTT,CASTSRGGTNEKLFF
TRBV5-1,NA,NA,TRBJ2-2,TGCGCCAGCAGCCGGGAGACCGGGGAGCTGTTTTTT,CASSRETGELFF
TRBV6-2/TRBV6-3,NA,NA,TRBJ2-5,TGTGCCAGCAGTTGGGACTCCCTGCAGGGGACCCAGTACTTC,CASSWDSLQGTQYF